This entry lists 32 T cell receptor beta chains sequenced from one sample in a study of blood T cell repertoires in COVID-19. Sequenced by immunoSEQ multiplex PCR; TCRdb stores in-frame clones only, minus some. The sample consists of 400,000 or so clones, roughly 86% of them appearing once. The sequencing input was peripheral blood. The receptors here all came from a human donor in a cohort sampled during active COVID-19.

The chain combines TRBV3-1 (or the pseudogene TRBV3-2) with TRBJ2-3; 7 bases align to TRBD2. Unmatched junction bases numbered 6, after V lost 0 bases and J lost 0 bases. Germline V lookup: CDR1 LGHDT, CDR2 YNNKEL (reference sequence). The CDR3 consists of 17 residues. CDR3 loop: CASSQDSSGGSTDTQYF. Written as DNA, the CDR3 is TGTGCCAGCAGCCAAGATTCCTCGGGGGGTAGCACAGATACGCAGTATTTT.

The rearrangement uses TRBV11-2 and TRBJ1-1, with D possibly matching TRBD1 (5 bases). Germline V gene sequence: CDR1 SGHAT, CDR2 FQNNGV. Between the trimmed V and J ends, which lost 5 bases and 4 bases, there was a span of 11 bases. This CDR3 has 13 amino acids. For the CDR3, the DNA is TGTGCCAGCAGCGGGGCGGGGGGCACTGAAGCTTTCTTT. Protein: CASSGAGGTEAFF.

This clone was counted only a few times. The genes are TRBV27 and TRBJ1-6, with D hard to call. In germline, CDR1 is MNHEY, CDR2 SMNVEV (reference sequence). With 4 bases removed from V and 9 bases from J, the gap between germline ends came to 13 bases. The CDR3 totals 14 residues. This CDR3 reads CASSSLRTRSPLHF. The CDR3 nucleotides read TGTGCCAGCAGTTCCCTTAGAACGCGTTCACCCCTCCACTTT.

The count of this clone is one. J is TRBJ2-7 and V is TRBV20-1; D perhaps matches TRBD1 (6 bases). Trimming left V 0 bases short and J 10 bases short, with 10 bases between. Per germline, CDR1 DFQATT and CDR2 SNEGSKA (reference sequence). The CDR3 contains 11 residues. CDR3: CSARDRTVQYF. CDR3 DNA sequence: TGCAGTGCTAGAGATAGGACAGTCCAGTACTTC.

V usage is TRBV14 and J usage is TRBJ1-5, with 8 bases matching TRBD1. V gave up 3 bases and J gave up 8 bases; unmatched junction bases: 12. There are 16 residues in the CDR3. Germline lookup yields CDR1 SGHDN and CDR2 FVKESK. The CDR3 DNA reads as TGTGCCAGCAGCCAGGGTGGACAGGGACTTATGGAGCCCCAGCATTTT. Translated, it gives CASSQGGQGLMEPQHF. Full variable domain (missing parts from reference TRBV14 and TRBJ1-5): EAGVTQFPSHSVIEKGQTVTLRCDPISGHDNLYWYRRVMGKEIKFLLHFVKESKQDESGMPNNRFLAERTGGTYSTLKVQPAELEDSGVYFCASSQGGQGLMEPQHFGDGTRLSIL.

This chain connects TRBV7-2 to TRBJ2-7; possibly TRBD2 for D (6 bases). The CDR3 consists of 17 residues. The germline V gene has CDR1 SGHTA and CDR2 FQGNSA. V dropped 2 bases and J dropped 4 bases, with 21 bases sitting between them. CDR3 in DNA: TGTGCCAGCAGCTTACTTTTTGTGGGGGGACGGCCGTACGAGCAGTACTTC. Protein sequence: CASSLLFVGGRPYEQYF.

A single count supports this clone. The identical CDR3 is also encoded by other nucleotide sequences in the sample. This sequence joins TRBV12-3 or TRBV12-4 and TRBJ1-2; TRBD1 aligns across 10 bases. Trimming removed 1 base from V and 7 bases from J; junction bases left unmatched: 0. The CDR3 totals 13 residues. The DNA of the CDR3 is TGTGCCAGCAGTTTAGGGACAGGGGGTGGCTACACCTTC. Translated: CASSLGTGGGYTF.

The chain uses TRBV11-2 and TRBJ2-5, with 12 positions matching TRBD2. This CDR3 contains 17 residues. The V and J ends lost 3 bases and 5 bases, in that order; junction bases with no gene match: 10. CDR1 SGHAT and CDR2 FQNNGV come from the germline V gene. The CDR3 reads CASSFGSSGGAGETQYF. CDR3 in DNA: TGTGCCAGCAGCTTCGGGTCTAGCGGGGGGGCCGGGGAGACCCAGTACTTC.

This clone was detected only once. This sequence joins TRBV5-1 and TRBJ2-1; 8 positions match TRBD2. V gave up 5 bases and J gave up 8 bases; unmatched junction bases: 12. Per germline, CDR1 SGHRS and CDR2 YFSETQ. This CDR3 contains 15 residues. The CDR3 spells CASRYSGTSGDEQFF. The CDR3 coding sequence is TGCGCCAGCAGGTATAGCGGGACGTCGGGGGATGAGCAGTTCTTC.

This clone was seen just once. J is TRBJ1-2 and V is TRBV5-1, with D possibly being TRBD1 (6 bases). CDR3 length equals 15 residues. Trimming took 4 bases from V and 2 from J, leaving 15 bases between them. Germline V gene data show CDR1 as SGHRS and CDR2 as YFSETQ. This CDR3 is CASSPRTEPNYGYTF. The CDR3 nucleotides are TGCGCCAGCAGCCCCCGGACAGAACCAAACTATGGCTACACCTTC.

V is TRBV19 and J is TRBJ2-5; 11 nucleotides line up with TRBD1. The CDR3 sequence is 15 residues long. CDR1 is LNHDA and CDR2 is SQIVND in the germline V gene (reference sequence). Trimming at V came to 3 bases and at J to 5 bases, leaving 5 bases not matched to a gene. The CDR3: CASSIGTGGWETQYF. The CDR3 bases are TGTGCCAGTAGTATCGGGACAGGGGGTTGGGAGACCCAGTACTTC.

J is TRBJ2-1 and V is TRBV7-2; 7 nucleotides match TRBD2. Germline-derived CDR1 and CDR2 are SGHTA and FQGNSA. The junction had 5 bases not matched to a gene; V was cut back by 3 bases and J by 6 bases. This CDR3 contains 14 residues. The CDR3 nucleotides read TGTGCCAGCAGCTTGGGGGGGTCGGTCAATGAGCAGTTCTTC. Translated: CASSLGGSVNEQFF. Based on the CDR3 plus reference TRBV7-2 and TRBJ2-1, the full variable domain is GAGVSQSPSNKVTEKGKDVELRCDPISGHTALYWYRQSLGQGLEFLIYFQGNSAPDKSGLPSDRFSAERTGGSVSTLTIQRTQQEDSAVYLCASSLGGSVNEQFFGPGTRLTVL.

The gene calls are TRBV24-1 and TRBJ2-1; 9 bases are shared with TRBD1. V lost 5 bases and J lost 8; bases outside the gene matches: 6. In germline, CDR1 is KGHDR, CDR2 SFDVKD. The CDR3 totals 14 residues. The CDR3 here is CATSGTGVGDEQFF. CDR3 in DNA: TGTGCCACCAGTGGGACAGGGGTAGGCGATGAGCAGTTCTTC.

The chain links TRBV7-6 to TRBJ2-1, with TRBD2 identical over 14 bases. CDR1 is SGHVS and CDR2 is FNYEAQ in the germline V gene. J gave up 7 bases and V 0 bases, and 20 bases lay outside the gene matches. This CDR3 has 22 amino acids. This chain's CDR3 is CASSLAVEPPSGLAGGLNEQFF. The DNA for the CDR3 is TGTGCCAGCAGCTTAGCAGTAGAGCCGCCCTCCGGACTAGCGGGAGGTCTGAATGAGCAGTTCTTC.

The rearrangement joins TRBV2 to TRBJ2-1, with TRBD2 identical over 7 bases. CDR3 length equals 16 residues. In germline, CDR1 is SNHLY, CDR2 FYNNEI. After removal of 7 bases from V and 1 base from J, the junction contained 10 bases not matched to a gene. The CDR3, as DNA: TGTGCCAGCACCCTCCTCCCAGCGGGGTCCTACAATGAGCAGTTCTTC. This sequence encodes CASTLLPAGSYNEQFF.

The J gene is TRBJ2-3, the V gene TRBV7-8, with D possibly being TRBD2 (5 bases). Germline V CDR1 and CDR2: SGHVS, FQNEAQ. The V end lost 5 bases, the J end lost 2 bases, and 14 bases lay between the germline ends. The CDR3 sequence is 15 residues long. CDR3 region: CASSPRDRTTDTQYF. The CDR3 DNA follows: TGTGCCAGCAGCCCCCGGGATCGGACCACAGATACGCAGTATTTT.

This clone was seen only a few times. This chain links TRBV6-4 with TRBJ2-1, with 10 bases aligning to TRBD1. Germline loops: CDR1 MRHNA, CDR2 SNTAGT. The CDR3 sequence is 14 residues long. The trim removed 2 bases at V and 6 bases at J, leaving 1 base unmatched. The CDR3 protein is CASSDGQGGNEQFF. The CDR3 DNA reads TGTGCCAGCAGTGACGGACAGGGGGGCAATGAGCAGTTCTTC.

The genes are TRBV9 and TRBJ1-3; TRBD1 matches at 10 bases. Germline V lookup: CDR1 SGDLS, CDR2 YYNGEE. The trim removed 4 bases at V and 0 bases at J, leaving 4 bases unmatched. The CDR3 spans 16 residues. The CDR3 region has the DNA TGTGCCAGCAGCCCGGGACAGGGGCGCTCTGGAAACACCATATATTTT. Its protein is CASSPGQGRSGNTIYF.

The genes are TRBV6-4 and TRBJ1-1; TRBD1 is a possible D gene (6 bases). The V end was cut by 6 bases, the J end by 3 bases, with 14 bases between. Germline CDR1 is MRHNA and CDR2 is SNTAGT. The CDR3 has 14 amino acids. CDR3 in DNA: TGTGCCAGCAGAGAGATTTCAGGGGACACTGAAGCTTTCTTT. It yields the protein CASREISGDTEAFF.

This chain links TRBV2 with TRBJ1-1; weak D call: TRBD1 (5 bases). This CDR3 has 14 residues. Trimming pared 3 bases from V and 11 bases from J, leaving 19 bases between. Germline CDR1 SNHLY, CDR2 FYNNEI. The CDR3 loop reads CASSDSTGLRGAFF. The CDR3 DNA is TGTGCCAGCAGTGACAGTACGGGACTTCGGGGGGCTTTCTTT.

CDR3 loop: CATSRDATKYEQYF. The CDR3 coding sequence is TGTGCCACCAGCAGAGATGCGACAAAATACGAGCAGTACTTC. V is TRBV15 and J is TRBJ2-7, with unresolved D. V shed 0 bases and J shed 4 bases, with 10 bases lying between them. CDR1 and CDR2 (germline): LNHNV, YYDKDF (reference sequence). The CDR3 consists of 14 residues.

This chain's CDR3 is CASSVNRGAGELFF. The CDR3 DNA sequence: TGTGCCAGCAGCGTAAACAGGGGGGCCGGGGAGCTGTTTTTT. J is TRBJ2-2 and V is TRBV5-4; TRBD1 matches at 8 bases. J gave up 6 bases and V 4 bases, and 5 bases lay outside the gene matches. The CDR3 is 14 residues long. Germline loops: CDR1 SGHNT, CDR2 YYREEE (reference sequence).

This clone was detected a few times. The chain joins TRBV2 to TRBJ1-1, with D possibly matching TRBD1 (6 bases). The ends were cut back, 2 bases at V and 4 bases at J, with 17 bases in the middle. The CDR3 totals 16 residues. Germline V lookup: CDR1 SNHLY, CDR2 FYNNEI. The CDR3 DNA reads TGTGCCAGCAGTGAAAGCGTCAGGGGAATAGTCACTGAAGCTTTCTTT. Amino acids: CASSESVRGIVTEAFF.

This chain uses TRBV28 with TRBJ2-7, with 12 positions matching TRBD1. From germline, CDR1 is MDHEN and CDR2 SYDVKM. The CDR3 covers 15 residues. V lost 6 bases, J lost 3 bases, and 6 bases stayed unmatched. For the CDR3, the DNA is TGTGCCAGCAGACCTGGGACAGGGGGCGGCTACGAGCAGTACTTC. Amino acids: CASRPGTGGGYEQYF.

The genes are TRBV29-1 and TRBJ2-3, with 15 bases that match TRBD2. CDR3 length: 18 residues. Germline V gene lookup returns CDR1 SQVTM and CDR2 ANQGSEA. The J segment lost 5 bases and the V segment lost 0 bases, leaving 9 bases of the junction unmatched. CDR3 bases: TGCAGCGTTGAAGATCCCCTGCGGACTAGCGGGAGGGAAGATACGCAGTATTTT. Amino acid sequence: CSVEDPLRTSGREDTQYF.

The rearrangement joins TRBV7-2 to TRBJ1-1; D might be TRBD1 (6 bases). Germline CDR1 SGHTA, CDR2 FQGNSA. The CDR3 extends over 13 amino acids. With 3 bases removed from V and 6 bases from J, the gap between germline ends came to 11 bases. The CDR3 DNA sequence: TGTGCCAGCAGCTTTGCCGGGGGGCCTGAAGCTTTCTTT. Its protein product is CASSFAGGPEAFF. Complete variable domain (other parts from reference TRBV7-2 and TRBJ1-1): GAGVSQSPSNKVTEKGKDVELRCDPISGHTALYWYRQSLGQGLEFLIYFQGNSAPDKSGLPSDRFSAERTGGSVSTLTIQRTQQEDSAVYLCASSFAGGPEAFFGQGTRLTVV.

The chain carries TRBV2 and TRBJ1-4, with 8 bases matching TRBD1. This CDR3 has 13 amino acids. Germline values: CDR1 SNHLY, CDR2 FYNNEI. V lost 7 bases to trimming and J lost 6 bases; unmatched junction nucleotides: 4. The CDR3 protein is CASNGQGYEKLFF. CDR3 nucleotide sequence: TGTGCCAGCAACGGACAGGGATATGAAAAACTGTTTTTT.

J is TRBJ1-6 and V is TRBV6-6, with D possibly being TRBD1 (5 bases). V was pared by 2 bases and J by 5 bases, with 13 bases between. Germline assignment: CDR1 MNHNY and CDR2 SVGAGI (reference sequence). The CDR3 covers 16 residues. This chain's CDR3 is CASSYPPDRNNSPLHF. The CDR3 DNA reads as TGTGCCAGCAGTTACCCCCCCGACAGAAATAATTCACCCCTCCACTTT.

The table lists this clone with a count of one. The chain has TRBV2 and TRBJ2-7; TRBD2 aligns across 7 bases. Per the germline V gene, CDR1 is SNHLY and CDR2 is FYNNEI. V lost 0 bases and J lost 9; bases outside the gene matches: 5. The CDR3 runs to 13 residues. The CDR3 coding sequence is TGTGCCAGCAGTGAAGCAAAAGGGAGGGGGCAGTACTTC. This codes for CASSEAKGRGQYF.

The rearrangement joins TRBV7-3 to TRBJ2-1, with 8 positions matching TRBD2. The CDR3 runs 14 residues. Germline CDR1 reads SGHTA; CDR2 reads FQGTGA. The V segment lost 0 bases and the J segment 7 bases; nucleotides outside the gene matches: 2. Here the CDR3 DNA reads TGTGCCAGCAGCTTAACGGCGGGGGGAAATGAGCAGTTCTTC. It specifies CASSLTAGGNEQFF.

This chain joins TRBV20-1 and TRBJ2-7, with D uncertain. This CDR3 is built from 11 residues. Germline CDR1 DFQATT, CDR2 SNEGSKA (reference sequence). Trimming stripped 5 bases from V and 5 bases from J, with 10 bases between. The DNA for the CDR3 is TGCAGTGCTCACCCCACAGACGAGCAGTACTTC. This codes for CSAHPTDEQYF.

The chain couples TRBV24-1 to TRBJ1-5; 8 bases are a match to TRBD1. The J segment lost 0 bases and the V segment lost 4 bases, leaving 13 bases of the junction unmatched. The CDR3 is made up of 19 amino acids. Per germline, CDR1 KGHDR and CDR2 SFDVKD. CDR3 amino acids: CATSDTDRVLESSNQPQHF. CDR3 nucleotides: TGTGCCACCAGTGACACGGACAGGGTTTTGGAGAGTAGCAATCAGCCCCAGCATTTT.